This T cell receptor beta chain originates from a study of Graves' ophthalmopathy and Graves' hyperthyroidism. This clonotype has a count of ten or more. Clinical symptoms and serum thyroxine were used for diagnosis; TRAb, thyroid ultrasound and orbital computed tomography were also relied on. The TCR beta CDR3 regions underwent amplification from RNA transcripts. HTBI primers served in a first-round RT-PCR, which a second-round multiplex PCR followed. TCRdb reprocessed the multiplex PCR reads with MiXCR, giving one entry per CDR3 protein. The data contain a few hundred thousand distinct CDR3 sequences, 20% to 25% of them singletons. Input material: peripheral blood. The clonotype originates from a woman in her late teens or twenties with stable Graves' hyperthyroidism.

The CDR3 region is CASSSYTSGANVLTF. Written as DNA, the CDR3 is TGTGCCAGCAGCTCCTATACGTCTGGGGCCAACGTCCTGACTTTC. The chain uses TRBV11-2 and TRBJ2-6; D is unclear. This CDR3 spans 15 amino acids. The V and J ends lost 4 bases and 1 base respectively, with 8 bases between them. The germline V gene has CDR1 SGHAT and CDR2 FQNNGV.